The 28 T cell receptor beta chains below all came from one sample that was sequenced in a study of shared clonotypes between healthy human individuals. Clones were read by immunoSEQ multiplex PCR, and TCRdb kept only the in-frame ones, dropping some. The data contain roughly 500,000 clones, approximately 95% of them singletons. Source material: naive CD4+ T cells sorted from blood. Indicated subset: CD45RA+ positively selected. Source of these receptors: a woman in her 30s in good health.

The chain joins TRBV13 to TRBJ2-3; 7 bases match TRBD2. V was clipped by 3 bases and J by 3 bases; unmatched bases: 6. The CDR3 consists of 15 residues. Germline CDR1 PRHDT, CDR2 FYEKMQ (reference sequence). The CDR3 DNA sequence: TGTGCCAGCAGCTTTGGGGGGGGACCTACAGATACGCAGTATTTT. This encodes CASSFGGGPTDTQYF.

The CDR3 nucleotides are TGCGCCAGCAGCTTGATTCTAGCGCAGAACACCGGGGAGCTGTTTTTT. Translation: CASSLILAQNTGELFF. The chain uses TRBV5-1 and TRBJ2-2; D might be TRBD2 (6 bases). Trimming took 1 base from V and 1 from J, leaving 11 bases between them. The germline V gene has CDR1 SGHRS and CDR2 YFSETQ. The CDR3 covers 16 residues.

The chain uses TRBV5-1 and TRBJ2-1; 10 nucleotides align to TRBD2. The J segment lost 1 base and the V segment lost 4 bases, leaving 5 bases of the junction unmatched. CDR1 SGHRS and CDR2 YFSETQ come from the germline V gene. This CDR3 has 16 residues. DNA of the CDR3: TGCGCCAGCAGCGTGACTAGCGGGTTATCCTACAATGAGCAGTTCTTC. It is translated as CASSVTSGLSYNEQFF.

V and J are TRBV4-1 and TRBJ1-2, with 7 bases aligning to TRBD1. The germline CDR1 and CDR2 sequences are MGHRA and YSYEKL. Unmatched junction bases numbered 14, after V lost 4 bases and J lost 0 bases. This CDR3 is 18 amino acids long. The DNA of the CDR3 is TGCGCCAGCAGCCCATTCGCCGGACAGGTCCTTGCTAACTATGGCTACACCTTC. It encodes CASSPFAGQVLANYGYTF.

The CDR3 loop is CASTTSPSEGPYEQYF. DNA for the CDR3: TGCGCCAGCACTACCTCTCCGAGCGAAGGCCCCTACGAGCAGTACTTC. This chain uses TRBV4-1 with TRBJ2-7; D not resolved. V was clipped by 7 bases and J by 2 bases, with 21 bases between them. The CDR3 contains 16 residues. CDR1 and CDR2 (germline): MGHRA, YSYEKL.

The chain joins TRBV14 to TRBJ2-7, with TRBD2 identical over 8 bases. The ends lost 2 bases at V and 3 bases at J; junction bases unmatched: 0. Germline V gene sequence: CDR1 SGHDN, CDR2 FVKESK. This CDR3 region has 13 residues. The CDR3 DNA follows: TGTGCCAGCAGCCAAACTAGCGGCTACGAGCAGTACTTC. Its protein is CASSQTSGYEQYF. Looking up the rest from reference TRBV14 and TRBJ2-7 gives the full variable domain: EAGVTQFPSHSVIEKGQTVTLRCDPISGHDNLYWYRRVMGKEIKFLLHFVKESKQDESGMPNNRFLAERTGGTYSTLKVQPAELEDSGVYFCASSQTSGYEQYFGPGTRLTVT.

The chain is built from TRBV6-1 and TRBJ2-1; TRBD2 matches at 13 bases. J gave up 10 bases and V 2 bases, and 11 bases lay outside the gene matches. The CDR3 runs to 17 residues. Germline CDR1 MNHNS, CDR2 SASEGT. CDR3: CASSEWGTSGRAGEQFF. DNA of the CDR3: TGTGCCAGCAGTGAATGGGGAACTAGCGGGAGGGCCGGCGAGCAGTTCTTC.

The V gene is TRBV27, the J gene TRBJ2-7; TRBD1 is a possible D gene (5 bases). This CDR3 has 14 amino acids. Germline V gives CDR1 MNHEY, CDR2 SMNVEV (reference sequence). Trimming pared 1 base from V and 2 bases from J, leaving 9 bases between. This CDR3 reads CASSLWGVAYEQYF. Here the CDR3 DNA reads TGTGCCAGCAGTTTATGGGGCGTAGCCTACGAGCAGTACTTC.

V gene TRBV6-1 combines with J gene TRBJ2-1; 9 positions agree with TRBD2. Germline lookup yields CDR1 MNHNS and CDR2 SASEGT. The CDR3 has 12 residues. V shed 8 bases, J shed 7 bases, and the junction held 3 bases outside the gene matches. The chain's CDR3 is CASPSGKNEQFF. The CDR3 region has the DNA TGTGCCAGCCCTAGCGGGAAAAATGAGCAGTTCTTC.

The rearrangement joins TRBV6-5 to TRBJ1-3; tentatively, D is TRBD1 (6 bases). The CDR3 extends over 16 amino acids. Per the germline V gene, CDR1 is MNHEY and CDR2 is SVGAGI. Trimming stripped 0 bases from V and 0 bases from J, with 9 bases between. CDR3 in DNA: TGTGCCAGCAGTTACTCAGGACAGTCCTCTGGAAACACCATATATTTT. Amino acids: CASSYSGQSSGNTIYF.

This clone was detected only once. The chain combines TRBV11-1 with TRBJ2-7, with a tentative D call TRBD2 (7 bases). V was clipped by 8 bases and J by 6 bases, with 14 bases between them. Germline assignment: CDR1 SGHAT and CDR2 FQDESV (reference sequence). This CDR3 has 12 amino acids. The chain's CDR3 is CASRGGHTEQYF. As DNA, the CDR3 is TGTGCCAGCCGCGGGGGACACACCGAGCAGTACTTC.

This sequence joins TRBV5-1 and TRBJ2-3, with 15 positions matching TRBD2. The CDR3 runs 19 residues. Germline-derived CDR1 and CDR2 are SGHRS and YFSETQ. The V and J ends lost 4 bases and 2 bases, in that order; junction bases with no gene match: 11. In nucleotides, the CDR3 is TGCGCCAGCAGCAAGGGACTAGCGGGAGGTATTCAATTCACAGATACGCAGTATTTT. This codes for CASSKGLAGGIQFTDTQYF.

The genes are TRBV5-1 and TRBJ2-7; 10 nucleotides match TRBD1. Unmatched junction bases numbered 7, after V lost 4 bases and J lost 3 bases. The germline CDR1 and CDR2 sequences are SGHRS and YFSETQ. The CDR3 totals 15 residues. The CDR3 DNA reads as TGCGCCAGCAGCACCAGTCGGACAGGGGGCTACGAGCAGTACTTC. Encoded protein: CASSTSRTGGYEQYF.

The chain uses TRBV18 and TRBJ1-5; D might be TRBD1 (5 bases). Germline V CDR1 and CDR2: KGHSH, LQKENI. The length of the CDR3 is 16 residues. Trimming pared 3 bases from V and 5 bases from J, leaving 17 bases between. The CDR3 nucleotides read TGTGCCAGCTCACCGACGGGGCCCGGCCCCGATCAGCCCCAGCATTTT. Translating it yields CASSPTGPGPDQPQHF.

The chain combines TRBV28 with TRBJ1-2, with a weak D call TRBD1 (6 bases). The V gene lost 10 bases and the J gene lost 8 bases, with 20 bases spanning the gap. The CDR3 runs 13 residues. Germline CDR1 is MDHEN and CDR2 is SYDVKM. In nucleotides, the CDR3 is TGTGCCACCGAACGACAGGCTAGCGGGGGCTACACCTTC. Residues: CATERQASGGYTF.

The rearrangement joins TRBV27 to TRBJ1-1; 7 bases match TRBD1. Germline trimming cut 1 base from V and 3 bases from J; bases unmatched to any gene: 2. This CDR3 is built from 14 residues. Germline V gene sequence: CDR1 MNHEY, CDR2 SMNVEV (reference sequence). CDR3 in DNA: TGTGCCAGCAGTTTATACGACAGGGACACTGAAGCTTTCTTT. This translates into CASSLYDRDTEAFF.

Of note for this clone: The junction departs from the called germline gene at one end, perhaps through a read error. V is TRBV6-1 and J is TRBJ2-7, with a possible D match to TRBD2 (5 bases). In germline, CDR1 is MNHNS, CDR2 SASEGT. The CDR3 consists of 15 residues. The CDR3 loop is CASSKAELSSYEQYF. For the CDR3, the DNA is TGTGCCAGCAGTAAAGCGGAGCTGAGCTCCTACGAGCAGTACTTC.

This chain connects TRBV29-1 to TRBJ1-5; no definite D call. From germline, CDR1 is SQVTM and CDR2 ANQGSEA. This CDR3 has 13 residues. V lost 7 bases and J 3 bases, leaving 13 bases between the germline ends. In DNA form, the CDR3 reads TGCAGCGCCGCCCGCGGGAACAATCAGCCCCAGCATTTT. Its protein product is CSAARGNNQPQHF.

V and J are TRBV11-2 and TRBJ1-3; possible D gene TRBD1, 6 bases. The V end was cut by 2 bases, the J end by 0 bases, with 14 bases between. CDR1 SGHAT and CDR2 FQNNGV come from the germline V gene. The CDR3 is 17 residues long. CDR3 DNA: TGTGCCAGCAGCTTACTCCAGACAGGCTTCTCTGGAAACACCATATATTTT. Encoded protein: CASSLLQTGFSGNTIYF. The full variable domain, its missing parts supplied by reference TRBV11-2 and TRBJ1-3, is EAGVAQSPRYKIIEKRQSVAFWCNPISGHATLYWYQQILGQGPKLLIQFQNNGVVDDSQLPKDRFSAERLKGVDSTLKIQPAKLEDSAVYLCASSLLQTGFSGNTIYFGEGSWLTVV.

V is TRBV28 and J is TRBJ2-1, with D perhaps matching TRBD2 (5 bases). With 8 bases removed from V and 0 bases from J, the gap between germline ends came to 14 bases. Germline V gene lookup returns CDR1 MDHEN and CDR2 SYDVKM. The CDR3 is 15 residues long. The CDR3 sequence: CASLTSEGSYNEQFF. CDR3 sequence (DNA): TGTGCCAGCCTAACAAGTGAGGGCTCCTACAATGAGCAGTTCTTC. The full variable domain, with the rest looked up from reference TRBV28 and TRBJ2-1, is DVKVTQSSRYLVKRTGEKVFLECVQDMDHENMFWYRQDPGLGLRLIYFSYDVKMKEKGDIPEGYSVSREKKERFSLILESASTNQTSMYLCASLTSEGSYNEQFFGPGTRLTVL.

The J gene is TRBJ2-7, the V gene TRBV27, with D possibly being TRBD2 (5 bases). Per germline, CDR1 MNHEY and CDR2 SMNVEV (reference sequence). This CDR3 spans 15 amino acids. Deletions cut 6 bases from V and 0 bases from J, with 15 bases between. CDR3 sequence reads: CASSSSISVSYEQYF. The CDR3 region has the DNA TGTGCCAGCAGCTCCTCTATTAGCGTCTCCTACGAGCAGTACTTC.

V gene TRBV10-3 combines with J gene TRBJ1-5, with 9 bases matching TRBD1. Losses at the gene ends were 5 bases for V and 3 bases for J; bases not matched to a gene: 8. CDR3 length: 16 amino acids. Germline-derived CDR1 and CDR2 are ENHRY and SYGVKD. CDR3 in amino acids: CAISPGTGTANQPQHF. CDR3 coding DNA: TGTGCCATCAGTCCCGGGACAGGGACGGCCAATCAGCCCCAGCATTTT.

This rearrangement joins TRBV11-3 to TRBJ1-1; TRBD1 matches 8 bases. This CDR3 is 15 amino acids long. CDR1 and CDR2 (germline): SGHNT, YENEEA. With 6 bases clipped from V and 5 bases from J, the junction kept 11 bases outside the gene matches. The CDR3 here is CASSSDRGGRTEAFF. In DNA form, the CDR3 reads TGTGCCAGCAGTTCCGACAGGGGAGGGAGGACTGAAGCTTTCTTT.

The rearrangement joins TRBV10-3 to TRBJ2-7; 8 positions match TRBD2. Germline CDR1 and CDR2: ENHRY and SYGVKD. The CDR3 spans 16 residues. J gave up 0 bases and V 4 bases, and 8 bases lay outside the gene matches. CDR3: CAISGGGTANSYEQYF. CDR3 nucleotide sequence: TGTGCCATCAGTGGCGGGGGGACGGCGAACTCCTACGAGCAGTACTTC.

The CDR3 DNA sequence: TGTGCCTGGTCGAAGTCCACTGGAAACACCATATATTTT. Protein: CAWSKSTGNTIYF. The chain recombines TRBV30 with TRBJ1-3; D unresolved. The V end lost 5 bases, the J end lost 2 bases, and 10 bases lay between the germline ends. CDR3 length: 13 amino acids. CDR1 GTSNPN and CDR2 SVGIG come from the germline V gene (reference sequence).

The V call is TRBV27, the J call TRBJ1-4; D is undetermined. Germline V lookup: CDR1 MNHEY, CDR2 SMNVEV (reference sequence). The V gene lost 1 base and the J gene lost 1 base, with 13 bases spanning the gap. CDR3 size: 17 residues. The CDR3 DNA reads TGTGCCAGCAGTTTATTTTGGTCAAGGCAAACTAATGAAAAACTGTTTTTT. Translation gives CASSLFWSRQTNEKLFF.

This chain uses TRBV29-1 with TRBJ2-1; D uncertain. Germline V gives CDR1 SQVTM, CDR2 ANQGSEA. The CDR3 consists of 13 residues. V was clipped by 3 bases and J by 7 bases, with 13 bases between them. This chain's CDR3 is CSVDSWVENEQFF. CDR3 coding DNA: TGCAGCGTTGATTCCTGGGTGGAGAATGAGCAGTTCTTC.

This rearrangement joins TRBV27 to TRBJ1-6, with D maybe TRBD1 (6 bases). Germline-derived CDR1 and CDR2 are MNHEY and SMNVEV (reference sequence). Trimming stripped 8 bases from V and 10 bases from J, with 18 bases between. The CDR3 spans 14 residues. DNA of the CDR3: TGTGCCAGCCGAATAGACAGGCGAGAGTCACCCCTCCACTTT. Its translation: CASRIDRRESPLHF.